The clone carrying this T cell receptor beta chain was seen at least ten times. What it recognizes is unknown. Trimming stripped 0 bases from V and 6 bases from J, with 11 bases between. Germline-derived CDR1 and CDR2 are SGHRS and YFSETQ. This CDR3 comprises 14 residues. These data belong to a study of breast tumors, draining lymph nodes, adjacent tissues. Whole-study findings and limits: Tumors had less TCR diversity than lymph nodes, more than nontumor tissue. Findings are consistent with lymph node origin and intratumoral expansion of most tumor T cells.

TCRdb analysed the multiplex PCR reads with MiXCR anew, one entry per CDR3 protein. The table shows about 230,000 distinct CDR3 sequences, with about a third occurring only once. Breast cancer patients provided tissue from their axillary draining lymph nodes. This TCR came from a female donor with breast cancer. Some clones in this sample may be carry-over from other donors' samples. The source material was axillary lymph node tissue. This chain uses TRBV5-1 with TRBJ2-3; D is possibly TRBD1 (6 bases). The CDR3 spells CASSLGDITDTQYF. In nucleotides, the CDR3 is TGCGCCAGCAGCTTGGGGGACATCACGGATACGCAGTATTTT.